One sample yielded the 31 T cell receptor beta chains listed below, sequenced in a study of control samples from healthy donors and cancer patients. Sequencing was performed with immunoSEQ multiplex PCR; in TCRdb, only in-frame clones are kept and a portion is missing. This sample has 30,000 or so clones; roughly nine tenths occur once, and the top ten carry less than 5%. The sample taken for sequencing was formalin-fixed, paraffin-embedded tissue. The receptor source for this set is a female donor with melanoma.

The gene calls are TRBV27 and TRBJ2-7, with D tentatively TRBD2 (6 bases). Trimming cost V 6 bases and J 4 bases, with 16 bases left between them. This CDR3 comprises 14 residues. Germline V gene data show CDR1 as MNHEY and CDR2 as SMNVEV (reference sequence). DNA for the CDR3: TGTGCCAGCAGCCCCAGGGTGGGGGGTTACGAGCAGTACTTC. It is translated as CASSPRVGGYEQYF.

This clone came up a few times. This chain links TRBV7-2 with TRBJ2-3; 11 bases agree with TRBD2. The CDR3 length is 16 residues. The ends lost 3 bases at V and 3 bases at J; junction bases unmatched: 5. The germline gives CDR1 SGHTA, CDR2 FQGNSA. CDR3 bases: TGTGCCAGCAGCTTCCCCGGGACTAGCGGTACAGATACGCAGTATTTT. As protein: CASSFPGTSGTDTQYF.

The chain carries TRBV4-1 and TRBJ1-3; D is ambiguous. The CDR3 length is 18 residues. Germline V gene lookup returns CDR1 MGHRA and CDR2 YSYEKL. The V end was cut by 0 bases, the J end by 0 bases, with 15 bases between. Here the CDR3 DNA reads TGCGCCAGCAGCCAAGACGCGTTCCAGCGTAACTCTGGAAACACCATATATTTT. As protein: CASSQDAFQRNSGNTIYF.

The CDR3 loop is CASKITGVWTNEKLFF. CDR3 sequence (DNA): TGTGCCAGTAAGATCACAGGGGTTTGGACTAATGAAAAACTGTTTTTT. The genes are TRBV19 and TRBJ1-4; the match to TRBD1 covers 7 bases. The CDR3 has 16 residues. CDR1 is LNHDA, CDR2 SQIVND, per germline (reference sequence). Unmatched junction bases numbered 10, after V lost 7 bases and J lost 2 bases.

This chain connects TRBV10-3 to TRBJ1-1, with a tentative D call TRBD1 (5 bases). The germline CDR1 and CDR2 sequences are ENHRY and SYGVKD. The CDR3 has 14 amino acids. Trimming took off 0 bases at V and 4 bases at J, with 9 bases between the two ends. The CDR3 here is CAISESTRGTEAFF. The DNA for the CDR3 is TGTGCCATCAGTGAGTCGACAAGGGGCACTGAAGCTTTCTTT.

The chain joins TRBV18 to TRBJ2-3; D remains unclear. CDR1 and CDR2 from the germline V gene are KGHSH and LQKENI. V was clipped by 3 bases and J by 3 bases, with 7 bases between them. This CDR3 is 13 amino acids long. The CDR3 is CASSPVGTDTQYF. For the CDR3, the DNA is TGTGCCAGCTCACCGGTGGGGACAGATACGCAGTATTTT.

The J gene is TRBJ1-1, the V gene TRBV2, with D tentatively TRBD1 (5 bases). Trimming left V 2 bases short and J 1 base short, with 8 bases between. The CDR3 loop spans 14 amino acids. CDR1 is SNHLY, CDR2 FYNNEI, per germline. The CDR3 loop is CASSEQGWNTEAFF. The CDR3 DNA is TGTGCCAGCAGTGAACAGGGTTGGAACACTGAAGCTTTCTTT.

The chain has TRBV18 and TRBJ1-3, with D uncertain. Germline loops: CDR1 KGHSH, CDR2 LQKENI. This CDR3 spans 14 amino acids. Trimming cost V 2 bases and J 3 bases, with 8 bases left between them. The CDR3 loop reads CASSPSGNGNTIYF. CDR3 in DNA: TGTGCCAGCTCACCATCGGGAAATGGAAACACCATATATTTT.

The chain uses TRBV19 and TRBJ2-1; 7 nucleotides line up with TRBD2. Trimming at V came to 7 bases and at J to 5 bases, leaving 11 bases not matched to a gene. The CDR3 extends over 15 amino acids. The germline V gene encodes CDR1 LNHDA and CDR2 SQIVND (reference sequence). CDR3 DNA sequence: TGTGCCAGTACAATAGCCGGGAGGCCAAACAATGAGCAGTTCTTC. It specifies CASTIAGRPNNEQFF.

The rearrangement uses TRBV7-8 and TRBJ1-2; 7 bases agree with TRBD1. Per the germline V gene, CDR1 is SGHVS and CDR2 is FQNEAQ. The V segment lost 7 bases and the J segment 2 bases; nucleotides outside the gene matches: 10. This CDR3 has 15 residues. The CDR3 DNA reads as TGTGCCAGCATCCCCCGAGGGGGCGACAACTATGGCTACACCTTC. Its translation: CASIPRGGDNYGYTF. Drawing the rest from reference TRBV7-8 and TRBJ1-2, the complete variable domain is GAGVSQSPRYKVAKRGQDVALRCDPISGHVSLFWYQQALGQGPEFLTYFQNEAQLDKSGLPSDRFFAERPEGSVSTLKIQRTQQEDSAVYLCASIPRGGDNYGYTFGSGTRLTVV.

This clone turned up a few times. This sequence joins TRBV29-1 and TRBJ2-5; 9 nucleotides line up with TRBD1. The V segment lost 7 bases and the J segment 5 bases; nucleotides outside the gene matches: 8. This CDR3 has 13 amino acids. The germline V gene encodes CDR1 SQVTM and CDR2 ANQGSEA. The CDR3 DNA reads TGCAGCGCAGGGACAGGGAGAATGGAGACCCAGTACTTC. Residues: CSAGTGRMETQYF.

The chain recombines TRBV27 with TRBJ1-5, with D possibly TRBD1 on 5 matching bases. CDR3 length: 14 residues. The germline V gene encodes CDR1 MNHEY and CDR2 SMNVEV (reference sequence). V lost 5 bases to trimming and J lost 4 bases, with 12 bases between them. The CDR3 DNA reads TGTGCCAGCAGTCCGGGACGGACGAATCAGCCCCAGCATTTT. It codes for CASSPGRTNQPQHF.

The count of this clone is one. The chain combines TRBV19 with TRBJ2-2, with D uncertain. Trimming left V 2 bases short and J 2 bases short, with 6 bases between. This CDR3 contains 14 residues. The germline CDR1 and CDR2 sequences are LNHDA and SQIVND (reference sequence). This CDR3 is CASSIRLNTGELFF. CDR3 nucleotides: TGTGCCAGTAGTATAAGACTCAACACCGGGGAGCTGTTTTTT.

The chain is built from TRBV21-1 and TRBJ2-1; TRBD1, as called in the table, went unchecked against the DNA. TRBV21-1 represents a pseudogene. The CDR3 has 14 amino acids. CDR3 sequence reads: CASSKMEGVNEQFF. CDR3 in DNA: TGTGCCAGCAGCAAGATGGAAGGGGTCAATGAGCAGTTCTTC.

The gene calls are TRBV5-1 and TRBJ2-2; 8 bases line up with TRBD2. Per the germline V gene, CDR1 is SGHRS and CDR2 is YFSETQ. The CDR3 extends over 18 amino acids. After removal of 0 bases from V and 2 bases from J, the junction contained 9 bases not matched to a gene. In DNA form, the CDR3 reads TGCGCCAGCAGCTTGGTTGGCCTAGCGGGTACAAACACCGGGGAGCTGTTTTTT. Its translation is CASSLVGLAGTNTGELFF.

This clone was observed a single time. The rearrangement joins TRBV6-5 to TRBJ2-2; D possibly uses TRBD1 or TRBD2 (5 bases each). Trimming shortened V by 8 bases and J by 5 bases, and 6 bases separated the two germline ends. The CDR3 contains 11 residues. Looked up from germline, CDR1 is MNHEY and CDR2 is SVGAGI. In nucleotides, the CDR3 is TGTGCCAGCTGGGGGACCGGGGAGCTGTTTTTT. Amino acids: CASWGTGELFF.

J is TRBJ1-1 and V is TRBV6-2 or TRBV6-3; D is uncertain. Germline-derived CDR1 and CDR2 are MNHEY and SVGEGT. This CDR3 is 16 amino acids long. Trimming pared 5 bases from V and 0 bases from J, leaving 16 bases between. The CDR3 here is CASSPQGSSMNTEAFF. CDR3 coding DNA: TGTGCCAGCAGTCCCCAAGGGAGCTCCATGAACACTGAAGCTTTCTTT.

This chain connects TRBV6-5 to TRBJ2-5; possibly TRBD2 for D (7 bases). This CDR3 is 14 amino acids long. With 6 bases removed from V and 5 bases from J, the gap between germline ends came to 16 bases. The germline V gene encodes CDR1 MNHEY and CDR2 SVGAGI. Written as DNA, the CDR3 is TGTGCCAGCAGGTCGGCGGGGGCGGTCGAGACCCAGTACTTC. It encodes CASRSAGAVETQYF.

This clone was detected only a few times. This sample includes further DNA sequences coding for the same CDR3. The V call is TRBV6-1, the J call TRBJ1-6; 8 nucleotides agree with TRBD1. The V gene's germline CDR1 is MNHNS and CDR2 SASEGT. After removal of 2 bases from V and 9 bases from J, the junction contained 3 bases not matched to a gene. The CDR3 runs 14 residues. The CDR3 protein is CASSELQGGSPLHF. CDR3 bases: TGTGCCAGCAGTGAATTACAGGGGGGTTCACCCCTCCACTTT.

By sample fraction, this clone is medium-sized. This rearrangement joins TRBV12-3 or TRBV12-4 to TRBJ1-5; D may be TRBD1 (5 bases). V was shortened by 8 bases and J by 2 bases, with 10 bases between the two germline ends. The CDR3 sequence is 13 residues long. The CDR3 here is CASARGGNQPQHF. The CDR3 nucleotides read TGTGCCAGCGCCCGGGGGGGCAATCAGCCCCAGCATTTT.

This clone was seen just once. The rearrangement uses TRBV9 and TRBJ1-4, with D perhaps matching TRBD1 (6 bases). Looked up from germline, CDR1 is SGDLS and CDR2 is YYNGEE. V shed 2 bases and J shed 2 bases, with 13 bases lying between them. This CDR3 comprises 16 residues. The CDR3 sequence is CASSVGDTGTNEKLFF. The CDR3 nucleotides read TGTGCCAGCAGCGTTGGGGACACAGGTACTAATGAAAAACTGTTTTTT.

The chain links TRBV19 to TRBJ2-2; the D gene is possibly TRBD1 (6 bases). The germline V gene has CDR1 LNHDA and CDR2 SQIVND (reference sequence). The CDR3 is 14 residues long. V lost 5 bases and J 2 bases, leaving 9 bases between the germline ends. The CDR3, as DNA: TGTGCCAGTAGTTCCAGGGGTAACACCGGGGAGCTGTTTTTT. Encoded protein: CASSSRGNTGELFF.

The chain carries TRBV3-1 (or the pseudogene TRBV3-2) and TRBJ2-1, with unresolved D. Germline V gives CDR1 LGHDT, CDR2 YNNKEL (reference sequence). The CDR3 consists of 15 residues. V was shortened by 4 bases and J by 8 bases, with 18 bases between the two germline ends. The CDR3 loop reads CASSPRSPATDEQFF. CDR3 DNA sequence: TGTGCCAGCAGCCCCAGAAGCCCTGCTACGGATGAGCAGTTCTTC.

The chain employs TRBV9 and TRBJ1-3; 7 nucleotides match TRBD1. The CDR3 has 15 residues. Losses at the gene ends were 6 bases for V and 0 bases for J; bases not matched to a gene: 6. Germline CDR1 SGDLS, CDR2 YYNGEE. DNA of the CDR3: TGTGCCAGCAAAGGGGGCCAAAACTCTGGAAACACCATATATTTT. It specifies CASKGGQNSGNTIYF.

The CDR3 DNA is TGTGCCAGCAGTTACCCAGGAACGTGGGGGTACACTGAAGCTTTCTTT. The encoded protein is CASSYPGTWGYTEAFF. The chain is built from TRBV6-2 or TRBV6-3 and TRBJ1-1; tentative D call: TRBD1 (5 bases). CDR3 length: 16 amino acids. Per the germline V gene, CDR1 is MNHEY and CDR2 is SVGEGT. Deletions cut 2 bases from V and 3 bases from J, with 16 bases between.

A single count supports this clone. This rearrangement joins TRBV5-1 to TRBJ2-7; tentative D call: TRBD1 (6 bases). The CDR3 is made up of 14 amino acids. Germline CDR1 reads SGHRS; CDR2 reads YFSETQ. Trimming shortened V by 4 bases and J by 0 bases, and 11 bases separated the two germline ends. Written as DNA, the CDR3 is TGCGCCAGCAGCCTTACAGGGAGCTCCTACGAGCAGTACTTC. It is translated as CASSLTGSSYEQYF.

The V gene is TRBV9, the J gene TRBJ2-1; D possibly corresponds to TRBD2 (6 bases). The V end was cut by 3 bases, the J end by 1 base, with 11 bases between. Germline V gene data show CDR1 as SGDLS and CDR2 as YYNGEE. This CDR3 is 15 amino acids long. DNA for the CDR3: TGTGCCAGCAGCGGCCGGGAGAAGTCCTACAATGAGCAGTTCTTC. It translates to CASSGREKSYNEQFF. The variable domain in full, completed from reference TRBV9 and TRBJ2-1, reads DSGVTQTPKHLITATGQRVTLRCSPRSGDLSVYWYQQSLDQGLQFLIQYYNGEERAKGNILERFSAQQFPDLHSELNLSSLELGDSALYFCASSGREKSYNEQFFGPGTRLTVL.

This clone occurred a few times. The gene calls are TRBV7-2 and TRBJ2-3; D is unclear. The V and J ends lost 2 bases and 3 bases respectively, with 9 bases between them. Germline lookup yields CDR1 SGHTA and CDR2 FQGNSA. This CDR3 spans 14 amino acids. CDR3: CASSLTYKTDTQYF. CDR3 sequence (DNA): TGTGCCAGCAGCTTAACTTATAAGACAGATACGCAGTATTTT.

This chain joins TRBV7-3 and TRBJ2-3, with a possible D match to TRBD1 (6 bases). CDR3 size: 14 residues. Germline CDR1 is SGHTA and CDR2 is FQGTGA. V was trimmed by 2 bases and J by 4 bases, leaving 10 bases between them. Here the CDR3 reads CASSLGTTPDTQYF. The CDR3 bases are TGTGCCAGCAGCTTAGGGACAACTCCAGATACGCAGTATTTT.

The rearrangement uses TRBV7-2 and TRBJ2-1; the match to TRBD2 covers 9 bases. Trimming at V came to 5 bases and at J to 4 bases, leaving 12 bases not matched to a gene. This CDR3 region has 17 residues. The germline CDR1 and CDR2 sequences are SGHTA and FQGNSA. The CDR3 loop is CASSVVGASGIYNEQFF. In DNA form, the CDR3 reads TGTGCCAGCAGCGTAGTAGGCGCTAGCGGGATTTACAATGAGCAGTTCTTC.

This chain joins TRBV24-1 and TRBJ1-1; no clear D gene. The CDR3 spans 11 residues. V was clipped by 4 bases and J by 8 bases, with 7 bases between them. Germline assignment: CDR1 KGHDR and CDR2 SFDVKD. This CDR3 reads CATSDGTEAFF. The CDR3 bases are TGTGCCACCAGTGACGGAACCGAAGCTTTCTTT.